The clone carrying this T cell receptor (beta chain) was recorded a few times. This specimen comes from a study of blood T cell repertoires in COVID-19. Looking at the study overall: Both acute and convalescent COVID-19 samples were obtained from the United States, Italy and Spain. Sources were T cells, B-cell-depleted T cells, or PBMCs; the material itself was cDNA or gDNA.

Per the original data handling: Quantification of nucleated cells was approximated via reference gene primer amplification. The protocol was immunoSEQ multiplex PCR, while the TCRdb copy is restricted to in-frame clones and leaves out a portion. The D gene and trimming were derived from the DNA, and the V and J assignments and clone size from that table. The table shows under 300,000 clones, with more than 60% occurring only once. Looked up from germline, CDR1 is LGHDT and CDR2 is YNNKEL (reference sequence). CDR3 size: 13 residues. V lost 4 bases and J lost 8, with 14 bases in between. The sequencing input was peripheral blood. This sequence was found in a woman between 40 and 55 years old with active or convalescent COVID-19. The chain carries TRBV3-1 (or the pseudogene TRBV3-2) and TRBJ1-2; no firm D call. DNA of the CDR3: TGTGCCAGCAGCCCCCAGGCTGCGGGGGGCTACACCTTC. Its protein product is CASSPQAAGGYTF.